Below, 6 T cell receptor beta chains from the same sample are listed, as sequenced in a study of blood T cells in healthy people across ages. For the second PCR, which ran for 7 to 11 cycles, a sample-barcoded 5' primer and a J-beta primer mix were used. TCRdb recomputed calls from the 5' RACE reads with MiXCR, one row per CDR3 protein. The table has about 730,000 distinct CDR3 sequences, roughly 45% seen once. Input material: blood. These receptors all come from a woman aged 60-75 years in good health.

The chain joins TRBV10-2 to TRBJ2-2; D tentatively reads TRBD1 or TRBD2 (5 bases each). From germline, CDR1 is WSHSY and CDR2 SAAADI. CDR3 length: 14 residues. Between the trimmed V and J ends, which lost 5 bases and 3 bases, there was a span of 10 bases. The CDR3 DNA reads TGCGCCAGCAGTAGGGACCGGTACACCGGGGAGCTGTTTTTT. Translating it yields CASSRDRYTGELFF.

This clonotype has ten or more counts. The chain links TRBV10-3 to TRBJ2-1; TRBD2 agrees at 9 bases. V trimming: 4 bases; J trimming: 8 bases; junction bases outside the gene matches: 6. The CDR3 is 14 residues long. CDR1 is ENHRY, CDR2 SYGVKD, per germline. The CDR3, as DNA: TGTGCCATCAGTGCTAGCGGGACCTGGGATGAGCAGTTCTTC. Protein sequence: CAISASGTWDEQFF.

Turning to this clonotype: The junction and the germline gene differ at one end; a read error may be behind it. This chain uses TRBV7-2 with TRBJ1-2, with D hard to call. The CDR3 runs 15 residues. CDR1 is SGHTA and CDR2 is FQGNSA in the germline V gene. CDR3 sequence: CACSTRTVLPYGYTF. DNA of the CDR3: TGTGCCTGCAGCACCCGGACGGTACTTCCCTATGGCTACACCTTC.

This clonotype appeared many times. This chain uses TRBV4-3 with TRBJ2-4, with D possibly matching TRBD2 (6 bases). Trimming took 5 bases from V and 1 from J, leaving 15 bases between them. The length of the CDR3 is 16 residues. From germline, CDR1 is LGHNA and CDR2 YSLEER. The CDR3 protein is CASSEGLPRAKNIQYF. The DNA of the CDR3 is TGCGCCAGCAGCGAGGGACTTCCTAGGGCCAAAAACATTCAGTACTTC.

The rearrangement uses TRBV10-3 and TRBJ2-1, with D uncertain. This CDR3 comprises 13 residues. With 4 bases removed from V and 13 bases from J, the gap between germline ends came to 17 bases. Germline V gives CDR1 ENHRY, CDR2 SYGVKD. The CDR3 DNA sequence: TGTGCCATCAGTGGAGGAAGGGAAGAGACCCAGTTCTTC. This encodes CAISGGREETQFF.

This clonotype was found many times. The CDR3 DNA reads as TGTGCCAGCAGTTGGAGGGGGAGGCAAGAGACCCAGTACTTC. Its translation: CASSWRGRQETQYF. The J gene is TRBJ2-5, the V gene TRBV6-2 or TRBV6-3; either TRBD1 or TRBD2 may supply D (6 bases each). This CDR3 contains 14 residues. Germline V CDR1 and CDR2: MNHEY, SVGEGT. V was shortened by 4 bases and J by 2 bases, with 11 bases between the two germline ends.